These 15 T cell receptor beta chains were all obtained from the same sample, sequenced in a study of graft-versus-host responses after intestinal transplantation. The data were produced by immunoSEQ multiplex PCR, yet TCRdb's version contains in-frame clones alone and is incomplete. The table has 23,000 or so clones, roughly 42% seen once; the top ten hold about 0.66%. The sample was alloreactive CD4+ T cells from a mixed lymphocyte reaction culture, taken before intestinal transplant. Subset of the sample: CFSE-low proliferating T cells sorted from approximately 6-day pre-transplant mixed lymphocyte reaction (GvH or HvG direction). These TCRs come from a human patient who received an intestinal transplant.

CDR3 residues: CSVARDSITEAFF. The DNA of the CDR3 is TGCAGCGTTGCACGGGACTCGATCACTGAAGCTTTCTTT. This sequence joins TRBV29-1 and TRBJ1-1, with a possible D match to TRBD1 (5 bases). Germline lookup yields CDR1 SQVTM and CDR2 ANQGSEA. The CDR3 loop spans 13 amino acids. Trimming cost V 4 bases and J 4 bases, with 13 bases left between them.

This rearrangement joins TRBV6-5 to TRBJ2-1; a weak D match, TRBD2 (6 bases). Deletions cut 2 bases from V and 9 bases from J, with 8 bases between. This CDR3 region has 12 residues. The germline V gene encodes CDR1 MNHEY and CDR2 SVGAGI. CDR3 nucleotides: TGTGCCAGCAGTTACAAAGCGGGTGAGCAGTTCTTC. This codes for CASSYKAGEQFF.

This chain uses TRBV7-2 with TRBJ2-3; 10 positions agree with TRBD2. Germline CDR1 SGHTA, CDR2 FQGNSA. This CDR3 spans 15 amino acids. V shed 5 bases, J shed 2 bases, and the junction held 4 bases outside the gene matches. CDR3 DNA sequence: TGTGCCAGCAGCGTCAGCGGGAGGGCCACAGATACGCAGTATTTT. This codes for CASSVSGRATDTQYF.

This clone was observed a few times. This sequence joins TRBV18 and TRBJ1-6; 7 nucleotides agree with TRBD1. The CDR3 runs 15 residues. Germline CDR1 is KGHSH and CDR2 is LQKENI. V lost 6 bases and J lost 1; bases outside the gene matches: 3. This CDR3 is CASSPTGSYNSPLHF. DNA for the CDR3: TGTGCCAGCTCGCCGACAGGGTCCTATAATTCACCCCTCCACTTT. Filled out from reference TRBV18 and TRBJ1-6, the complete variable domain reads NAGVMQNPRHLVRRRGQEARLRCSPMKGHSHVYWYRQLPEEGLKFMVYLQKENIIDESGMPKERFSAEFPKEGPSILRIQQVVRGDSAAYFCASSPTGSYNSPLHFGNGTRLTVT.

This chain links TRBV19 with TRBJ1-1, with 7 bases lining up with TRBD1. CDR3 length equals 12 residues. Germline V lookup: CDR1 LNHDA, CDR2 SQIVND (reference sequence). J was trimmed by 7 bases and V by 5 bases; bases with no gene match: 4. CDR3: CASSLRQGEAFF. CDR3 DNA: TGTGCCAGTAGTCTCAGACAGGGTGAAGCTTTCTTT. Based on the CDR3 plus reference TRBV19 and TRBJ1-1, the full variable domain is DGGITQSPKYLFRKEGQNVTLSCEQNLNHDAMYWYRQDPGQGLRLIYYSQIVNDFQKGDIAEGYSVSREKKESFPLTVTSAQKNPTAFYLCASSLRQGEAFFGQGTRLTVV.

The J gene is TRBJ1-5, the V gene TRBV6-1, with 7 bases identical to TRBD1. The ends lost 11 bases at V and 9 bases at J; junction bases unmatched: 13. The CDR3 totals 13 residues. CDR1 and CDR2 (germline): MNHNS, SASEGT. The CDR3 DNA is TGTGCCGGTGGGACAGACTCCCGACGGCCCCAGCATTTT. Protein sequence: CAGGTDSRRPQHF.

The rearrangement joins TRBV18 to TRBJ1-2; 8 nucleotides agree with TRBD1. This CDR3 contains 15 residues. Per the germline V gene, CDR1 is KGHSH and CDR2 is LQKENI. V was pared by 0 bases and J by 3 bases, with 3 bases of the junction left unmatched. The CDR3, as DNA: TGTGCCAGCTCACCACCGACAGGGGTGTACTATGGCTACACCTTC. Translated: CASSPPTGVYYGYTF.

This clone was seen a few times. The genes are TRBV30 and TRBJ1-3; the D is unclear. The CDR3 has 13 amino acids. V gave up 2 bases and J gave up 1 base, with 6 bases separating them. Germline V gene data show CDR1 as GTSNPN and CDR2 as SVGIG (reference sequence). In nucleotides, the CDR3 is TGTGCCTGGAGTCTCCTGTCTGGAAACACCATATATTTT. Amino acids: CAWSLLSGNTIYF.

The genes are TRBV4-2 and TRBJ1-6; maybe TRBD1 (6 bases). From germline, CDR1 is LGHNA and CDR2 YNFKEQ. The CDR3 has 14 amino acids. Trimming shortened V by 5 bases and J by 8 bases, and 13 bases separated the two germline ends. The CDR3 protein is CASSTGTQYSPLHF. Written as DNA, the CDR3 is TGTGCCAGCAGCACCGGGACACAGTATTCACCCCTCCACTTT.

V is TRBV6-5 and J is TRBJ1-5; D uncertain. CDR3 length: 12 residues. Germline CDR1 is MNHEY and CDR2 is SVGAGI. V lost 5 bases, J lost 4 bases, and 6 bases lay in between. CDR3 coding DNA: TGTGCCAGCAGTAAGCCTAATCAGCCCCAGCATTTT. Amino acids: CASSKPNQPQHF.

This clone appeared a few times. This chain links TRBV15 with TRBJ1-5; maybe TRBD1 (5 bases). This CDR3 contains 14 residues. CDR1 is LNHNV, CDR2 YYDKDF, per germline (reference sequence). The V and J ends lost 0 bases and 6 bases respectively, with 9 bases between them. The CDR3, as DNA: TGTGCCACCAGCAGAGATGGGGGGGGTCAGCCCCAGCATTTT. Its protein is CATSRDGGGQPQHF.

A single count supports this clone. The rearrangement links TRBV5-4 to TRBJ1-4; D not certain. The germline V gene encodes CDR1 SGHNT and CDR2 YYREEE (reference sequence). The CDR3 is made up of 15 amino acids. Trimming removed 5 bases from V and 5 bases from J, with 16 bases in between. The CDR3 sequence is CASSPRGVGNEKLFF. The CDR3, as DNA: TGTGCCAGCAGTCCCCGCGGGGTGGGAAATGAAAAACTGTTTTTT. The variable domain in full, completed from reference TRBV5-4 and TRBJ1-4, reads ETGVTQSPTHLIKTRGQQVTLRCSSQSGHNTVSWYQQALGQGPQFIFQYYREEENGRGNFPPRFSGLQFPNYSSELNVNALELDDSALYLCASSPRGVGNEKLFFGSGTQLSVL.

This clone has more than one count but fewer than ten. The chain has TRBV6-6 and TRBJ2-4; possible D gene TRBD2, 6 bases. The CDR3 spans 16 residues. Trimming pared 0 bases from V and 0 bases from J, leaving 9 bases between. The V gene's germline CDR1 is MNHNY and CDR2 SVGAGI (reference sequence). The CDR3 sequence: CASSYSGGVAKNIQYF. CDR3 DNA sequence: TGTGCCAGCAGTTACTCCGGGGGTGTAGCCAAAAACATTCAGTACTTC.

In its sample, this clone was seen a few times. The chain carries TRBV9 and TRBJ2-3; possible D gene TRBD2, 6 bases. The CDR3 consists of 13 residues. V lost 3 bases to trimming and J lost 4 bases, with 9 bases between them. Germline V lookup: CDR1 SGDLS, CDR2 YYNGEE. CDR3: CASSGRGADTQYF. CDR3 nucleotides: TGTGCCAGCAGCGGGAGGGGTGCAGATACGCAGTATTTT.

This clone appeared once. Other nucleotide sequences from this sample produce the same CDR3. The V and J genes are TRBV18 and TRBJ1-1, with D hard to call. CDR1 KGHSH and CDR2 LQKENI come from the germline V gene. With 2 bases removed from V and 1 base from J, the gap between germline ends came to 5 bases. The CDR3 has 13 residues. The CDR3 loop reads CASSPGRNTEAFF. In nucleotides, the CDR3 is TGTGCCAGCTCACCAGGGAGGAACACTGAAGCTTTCTTT.